The present TCR beta chain was sequenced within a study of OX40 agonist ivuxolimab in advanced cancers. Study results and caveats: Clonal expansion by week 6 occurred in CD4+ and CD8+ blood T cells (at 0.1 to 3.0 mg/kg).

Method: immunoSEQ multiplex PCR; TCRdb's copy keeps in-frame clones and lacks some. The sample includes 70,000 or so clones, around 90% of them seen just once. There are 15 residues in the CDR3. Unmatched junction bases numbered 5, after V lost 0 bases and J lost 4 bases. Germline V gene data show CDR1 as MNHEY and CDR2 as SVGAGI. With regard to this clone: Its target is unknown.

The chain couples TRBV6-5 to TRBJ1-2; 7 bases align to TRBD1. This clonotype was obtained from an adult with an advanced solid tumor such as melanoma, head and neck, liver or kidney cancer. Sequences were derived from CD4+ or CD8+ T cells sorted from blood, sampled in a trial of the OX40 agonist ivuxolimab. The CDR3 here is CASSYSARGTYGYTF. The CDR3 DNA follows: TGTGCCAGCAGTTACTCCGCCAGGGGGACCTATGGCTACACCTTC.